The T cell receptor (beta chain) described here comes from a study of cytomegalovirus exposure and HLA in healthy donors. The study ran its PCR with 60 Vbeta and 13 Jbeta primers. Measured with immunoSEQ multiplex PCR; TCRdb has only the in-frame clones, and not every one. The table lists tens of thousands of clones, around three fifths of them singletons. This clone has only one observation. CDR1 is MNHEY and CDR2 is SVGAGI in the germline V gene. The V and J ends lost 2 bases and 4 bases respectively, with 13 bases between them. The CDR3 is 15 residues long. The receptor's source is a woman in her fifties or sixties in good health and CMV-seropositive. J is TRBJ2-3 and V is TRBV6-5; TRBD1 is a possible D gene (7 bases). Specimen: PBMCs. DNA of the CDR3: TGTGCCAGCAGTTACCAACAGGGGAGGCCAGATACGCAGTATTTT. Translated: CASSYQQGRPDTQYF.